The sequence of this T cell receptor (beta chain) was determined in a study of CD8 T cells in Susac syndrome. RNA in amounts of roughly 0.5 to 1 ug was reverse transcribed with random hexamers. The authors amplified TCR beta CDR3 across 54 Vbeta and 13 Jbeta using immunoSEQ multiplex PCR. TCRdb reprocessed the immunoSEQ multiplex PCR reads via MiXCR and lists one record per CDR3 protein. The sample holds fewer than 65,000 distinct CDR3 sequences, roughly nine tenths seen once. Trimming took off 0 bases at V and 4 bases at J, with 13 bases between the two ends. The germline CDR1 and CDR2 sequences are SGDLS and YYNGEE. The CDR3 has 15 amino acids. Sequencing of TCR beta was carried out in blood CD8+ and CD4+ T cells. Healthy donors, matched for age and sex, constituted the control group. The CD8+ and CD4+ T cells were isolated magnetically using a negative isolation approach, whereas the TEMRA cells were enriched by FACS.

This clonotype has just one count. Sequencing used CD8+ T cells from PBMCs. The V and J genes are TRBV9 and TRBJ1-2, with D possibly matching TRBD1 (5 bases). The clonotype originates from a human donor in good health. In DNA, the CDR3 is TGTGCCAGCAGCGTAGGGGGCAGGACGGGCTATGGCTACACCTTC. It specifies CASSVGGRTGYGYTF.